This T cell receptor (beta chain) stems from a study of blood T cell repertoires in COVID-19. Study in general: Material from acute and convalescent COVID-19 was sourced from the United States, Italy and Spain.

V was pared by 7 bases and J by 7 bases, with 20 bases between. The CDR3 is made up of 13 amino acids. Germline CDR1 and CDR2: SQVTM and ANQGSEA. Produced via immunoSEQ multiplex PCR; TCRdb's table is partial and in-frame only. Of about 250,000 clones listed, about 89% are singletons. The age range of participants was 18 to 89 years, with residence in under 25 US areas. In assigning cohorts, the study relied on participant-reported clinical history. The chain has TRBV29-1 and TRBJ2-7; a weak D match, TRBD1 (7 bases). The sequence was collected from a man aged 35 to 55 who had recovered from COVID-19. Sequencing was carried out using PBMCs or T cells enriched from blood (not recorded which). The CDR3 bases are TGCAGCGCTATAGACAGGGTTCGGGGGGAGCAGTACTTC. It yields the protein CSAIDRVRGEQYF.